Below are 26 T cell receptor beta chains sequenced from a single sample in a study of vaccination and CD4 T cells after COVID-19. Their antigen targets remain unknown. Sequencing of DNA taken from cultured CD4+ T cells relied on the Oncomine TCR Beta short-read assay. TCRdb redid the calling of the PCR reads with MiXCR, one entry per CDR3 protein. The top ten clones hold roughly a sixth of a sample with about 13,000 distinct CDR3 sequences, under 75% of them seen once. The treatment is: approximately 9-day PBMC culture with coronavirus spike peptide pools or control peptides (ViraFEST assay). Sequencing was performed on CD4+ T cells from blood, cultured in vitro. The source of these receptors is a human donor who had recovered from COVID-19.

This clonotype was seen a handful of times. The V and J genes are TRBV12-3 or TRBV12-4 and TRBJ1-5; no clear D gene. Trimming left V 5 bases short and J 2 bases short, with 10 bases between. The length of the CDR3 is 14 residues. CDR3: CASSPRMGNQPQHF. The CDR3 DNA sequence: TGTGCCAGCAGTCCCCGGATGGGCAATCAGCCCCAGCATTTT.

The chain couples TRBV11-3 to TRBJ1-1; TRBD1 is a possible D gene (6 bases). The CDR3 has 18 amino acids. The V and J ends lost 10 bases and 1 base respectively, with 28 bases between them. The germline CDR1 and CDR2 sequences are SGHNT and YENEEA. CDR3 nucleotide sequence: TGTGCCACCGGTGAAACAGGGCACTTTTCAAAGGGGAACACTGAAGCTTTCTTT. It translates to CATGETGHFSKGNTEAFF.

J is TRBJ1-2 and V is TRBV5-8; TRBD1 matches 9 bases. The CDR3 spans 15 residues. Germline V gene sequence: CDR1 SGHTS, CDR2 YDEGEE. J gave up 8 bases and V 1 base, and 9 bases lay outside the gene matches. CDR3 nucleotides: TGTGCCAGCAGCTTGTGGGGGGACAGGGTATCGGGCTACACCTTC. This sequence encodes CASSLWGDRVSGYTF.

The chain uses TRBV6-1 and TRBJ1-2; D might be TRBD1 (6 bases). This CDR3 is 14 amino acids long. Germline V lookup: CDR1 MNHNS, CDR2 SASEGT. Trimming took off 6 bases at V and 0 bases at J, with 11 bases between the two ends. The CDR3 reads CASSQGTSNYGYTF. The CDR3 coding sequence is TGTGCCAGCAGCCAAGGGACATCTAACTATGGCTACACCTTC.

The rearrangement uses TRBV5-4 and TRBJ2-5; 12 bases are a match to TRBD2. The CDR3 is made up of 15 amino acids. V was clipped by 3 bases and J by 5 bases; unmatched bases: 5. Germline V gene data show CDR1 as SGHNT and CDR2 as YYREEE (reference sequence). The DNA of the CDR3 is TGTGCCAGCAGCTCTAGCGGGAGGGCAGGGGAGACCCAGTACTTC. This encodes CASSSSGRAGETQYF.

J is TRBJ1-5 and V is TRBV20-1; possibly TRBD1 for D (6 bases). V was trimmed by 3 bases and J by 11 bases, leaving 23 bases between them. The CDR3 loop spans 15 amino acids. CDR1 is DFQATT and CDR2 is SNEGSKA in the germline V gene (reference sequence). The CDR3 here is CSASWRGTVGSAQHF. CDR3 sequence (DNA): TGCAGTGCTAGTTGGAGGGGGACTGTGGGATCGGCCCAGCATTTT.

The J gene is TRBJ1-6, the V gene TRBV11-2, with 10 positions matching TRBD1. Germline values: CDR1 SGHAT, CDR2 FQNNGV. Losses at the gene ends were 5 bases for V and 8 bases for J; bases not matched to a gene: 6. The CDR3 consists of 15 residues. The CDR3 sequence: CASSHPGQGYSPLHF. As DNA, the CDR3 is TGTGCCAGCAGCCATCCGGGACAGGGGTATTCACCCCTCCACTTT.

This clonotype was counted a single time. This chain's CDR3 is CSARDWAGMAYEQYF. The CDR3 DNA follows: TGCAGTGCTAGAGATTGGGCCGGCATGGCTTACGAGCAGTACTTC. The rearrangement links TRBV20-1 to TRBJ2-7, with D uncertain. Germline loops: CDR1 DFQATT, CDR2 SNEGSKA (reference sequence). Between the trimmed V and J ends, which lost 0 bases and 4 bases, there was a span of 16 bases. The CDR3 loop spans 15 amino acids.

The J gene is TRBJ1-1, the V gene TRBV2; 9 nucleotides align to TRBD1. CDR1 is SNHLY, CDR2 FYNNEI, per germline. The junction had 5 bases not matched to a gene; V was cut back by 7 bases and J by 11 bases. The CDR3 is made up of 11 amino acids. CDR3 loop: CASIGGTGAFF. The CDR3 nucleotides read TGTGCCAGCATTGGGGGGACAGGGGCTTTCTTT.

This clonotype was seen a handful of times. Here the CDR3 DNA reads TGCAGTGCTAACAGGGGGAAGGGCTACACCTTC. It yields the protein CSANRGKGYTF. V is TRBV20-1 and J is TRBJ1-2; 8 bases are a match to TRBD1. With V trimmed by 4 bases and J by 8 bases, 3 bases remained unmatched. The CDR3 runs 11 residues. The germline V gene has CDR1 DFQATT and CDR2 SNEGSKA (reference sequence).

This chain connects TRBV6-1 to TRBJ2-3; D is undetermined. Germline V gene sequence: CDR1 MNHNS, CDR2 SASEGT. This CDR3 is 9 amino acids long. Trimming cost V 4 bases and J 9 bases, with 2 bases left between them. The CDR3: CASSGTQYF. DNA for the CDR3: TGTGCCAGCAGTGGGACGCAGTATTTT.

The chain joins TRBV23-1 to TRBJ1-5; 7 bases map to TRBD1. TRBV23-1 is treated as an ORF (open reading frame) with a function not yet certain. The CDR3 has 16 residues. After removal of 7 bases from V and 7 bases from J, the junction contained 16 bases not matched to a gene. The CDR3 is CASITLLRQGGQPQHF. The CDR3 coding sequence is TGCGCCAGCATTACCCTCCTACGACAGGGAGGGCAGCCCCAGCATTTT.

The rearrangement joins TRBV2 to TRBJ2-7; 10 bases map to TRBD2. Trimming removed 6 bases from V and 3 bases from J; junction bases left unmatched: 5. This CDR3 spans 14 amino acids. Germline V gives CDR1 SNHLY, CDR2 FYNNEI. CDR3 protein: CASRAGTSDYEQYF. The CDR3 DNA is TGTGCCAGCAGGGCCGGGACTAGCGACTACGAGCAGTACTTC.

The chain joins TRBV6-5 to TRBJ2-2; tentatively, D is TRBD2 (6 bases). Looked up from germline, CDR1 is MNHEY and CDR2 is SVGAGI. Deletions cut 0 bases from V and 6 bases from J, with 11 bases between. CDR3 length: 15 residues. The CDR3 sequence is CASSYSTRAAGELFF. The CDR3 DNA is TGTGCCAGCAGTTACTCGACTAGGGCGGCCGGGGAGCTGTTTTTT.

In the case of this clonotype: The junction departs from the called germline gene at one end, perhaps through a read error. The chain combines TRBV6-9 with TRBJ1-2, with TRBD1 as a possible D gene (5 bases). The CDR3 contains 13 residues. The germline V gene encodes CDR1 MNHGY and CDR2 SVAAGI. In nucleotides, the CDR3 is TGTGCCAGCACTTATGATCGACAGTATGGCTACACCTTC. As protein: CASTYDRQYGYTF.

The V gene is TRBV5-1, the J gene TRBJ2-3; D is undetermined. V shed 2 bases and J shed 0 bases, with 10 bases lying between them. This CDR3 spans 15 amino acids. The germline gives CDR1 SGHRS, CDR2 YFSETQ. The CDR3: CASSLAGGSTDTQYF. The CDR3 coding sequence is TGCGCCAGCAGCTTAGCCGGCGGCAGCACAGATACGCAGTATTTT.

This chain connects TRBV19 to TRBJ2-5; D unclear. Trimming cost V 5 bases and J 0 bases, with 7 bases left between them. From germline, CDR1 is LNHDA and CDR2 SQIVND (reference sequence). The CDR3 extends over 13 amino acids. The CDR3 nucleotides are TGTGCCAGTAGTGGGTCTCACCAAGAGACCCAGTACTTC. It specifies CASSGSHQETQYF. Filled out from reference TRBV19 and TRBJ2-5, the complete variable domain reads DGGITQSPKYLFRKEGQNVTLSCEQNLNHDAMYWYRQDPGQGLRLIYYSQIVNDFQKGDIAEGYSVSREKKESFPLTVTSAQKNPTAFYLCASSGSHQETQYFGPGTRLLVL.

This clonotype was seen a few times. The chain carries TRBV19 and TRBJ1-2; no reliable D call. Germline loops: CDR1 LNHDA, CDR2 SQIVND (reference sequence). The CDR3 runs 16 residues. The V end was cut by 5 bases, the J end by 3 bases, with 19 bases between. The CDR3 DNA sequence: TGTGCCAGTAGTCCCCAGGTCGCTATACCGGACTATGGCTACACCTTC. Residues: CASSPQVAIPDYGYTF. The full variable domain, with the rest looked up from reference TRBV19 and TRBJ1-2, is DGGITQSPKYLFRKEGQNVTLSCEQNLNHDAMYWYRQDPGQGLRLIYYSQIVNDFQKGDIAEGYSVSREKKESFPLTVTSAQKNPTAFYLCASSPQVAIPDYGYTFGSGTRLTVV.

This chain connects TRBV27 to TRBJ2-1, with no clear D. CDR1 MNHEY and CDR2 SMNVEV come from the germline V gene (reference sequence). Trimming cost V 4 bases and J 5 bases, with 3 bases left between them. This CDR3 is built from 11 residues. The CDR3 sequence: CASSSNNEQFF. The CDR3 DNA reads TGTGCCAGCAGTTCAAACAATGAGCAGTTCTTC.

The CDR3 sequence is CASSFSGTPYEQYF. The CDR3 nucleotides are TGTGCCAGCAGCTTTTCCGGGACACCCTACGAGCAGTACTTC. This chain uses TRBV11-2 with TRBJ2-7; D may be TRBD1 (6 bases). Trimming stripped 3 bases from V and 2 bases from J, with 11 bases between. Looked up from germline, CDR1 is SGHAT and CDR2 is FQNNGV. The CDR3 extends over 14 amino acids. Drawing the rest from reference TRBV11-2 and TRBJ2-7, the complete variable domain is EAGVAQSPRYKIIEKRQSVAFWCNPISGHATLYWYQQILGQGPKLLIQFQNNGVVDDSQLPKDRFSAERLKGVDSTLKIQPAKLEDSAVYLCASSFSGTPYEQYFGPGTRLTVT.

The rearrangement joins TRBV6-1 to TRBJ1-1, with D perhaps matching TRBD1 (5 bases). V gave up 4 bases and J gave up 5 bases, with 11 bases separating them. The length of the CDR3 is 13 residues. Germline V gene sequence: CDR1 MNHNS, CDR2 SASEGT. In DNA, the CDR3 is TGTGCCAGCAGTGCGACAGCTCATACTGAAGCTTTCTTT. It specifies CASSATAHTEAFF.

This clonotype was observed a handful of times. The chain has TRBV10-3 and TRBJ1-5; no firm D call. The CDR3 is 15 residues long. The V end lost 4 bases, the J end lost 4 bases, and 14 bases lay between the germline ends. The germline V gene has CDR1 ENHRY and CDR2 SYGVKD. The CDR3: CAISAAGNINQPQHF. The CDR3, as DNA: TGTGCCATCAGTGCGGCAGGAAATATAAATCAGCCCCAGCATTTT.

This clonotype was observed a handful of times. The chain carries TRBV5-4 and TRBJ2-1, with D maybe TRBD2 (6 bases). Germline CDR1 is SGHNT and CDR2 is YYREEE (reference sequence). The CDR3 totals 16 residues. V lost 3 bases and J lost 4, with 17 bases in between. The CDR3 loop reads CASSSGLVGGYNEQFF. For the CDR3, the DNA is TGTGCCAGCAGCTCGGGACTCGTGGGTGGGTACAATGAGCAGTTCTTC.

V and J are TRBV2 and TRBJ1-3, with D perhaps TRBD1 (6 bases). Germline values: CDR1 SNHLY, CDR2 FYNNEI. This CDR3 spans 14 amino acids. The germline V and J ends were trimmed by 6 bases and 1 base, with 10 bases remaining between them. CDR3 residues: CASRPGQSGNTIYF. In nucleotides, the CDR3 is TGTGCCAGCAGACCTGGACAGTCTGGAAACACCATATATTTT.

The chain recombines TRBV6-2 or TRBV6-3 with TRBJ2-1; 9 nucleotides align to TRBD2. The CDR3 is 15 amino acids. Trimming took 7 bases from V and 0 from J; bases not matched to a gene: 4. The germline gives CDR1 MNHEY, CDR2 SVGEGT. This CDR3 reads CASIDSGSSYNEQFF. The CDR3 DNA reads as TGTGCCAGCATCGATAGCGGGAGCTCCTACAATGAGCAGTTCTTC.

The rearrangement links TRBV20-1 to TRBJ1-5; D is possibly TRBD1 (6 bases). V lost 1 base and J 5 bases, leaving 18 bases between the germline ends. In germline, CDR1 is DFQATT, CDR2 SNEGSKA (reference sequence). The CDR3 runs 16 residues. CDR3 DNA sequence: TGCAGTGCTAGAGGTTCCTCGGACAGAGGGGATCAGCCCCAGCATTTT. Protein: CSARGSSDRGDQPQHF.